The sequence of this T cell receptor (beta chain) was determined in a study of blood T cell repertoires in COVID-19. The CDR3 is 13 residues long. V lost 4 bases and J 8 bases, leaving 12 bases between the germline ends. Germline V gene lookup returns CDR1 LGHNA and CDR2 YNFKEQ. In its sample, this clone was seen a few times. Only in-frame clones appear in the TCRdb table, and some are missing; sequencing was by immunoSEQ multiplex PCR. The data show around 100,000 clones, about 77% seen once. Sample: peripheral blood. The TCR originated in a woman in her 70s with acute or convalescent COVID-19. This chain connects TRBV4-2 to TRBJ1-5; D is unclear. The CDR3 here is CASSPKAAEPQHF. CDR3 coding DNA: TGTGCCAGCAGCCCTAAGGCAGCGGAGCCCCAGCATTTT.